This is a list of T cell receptor beta chains from one sample in a study of blood T cell repertoires in COVID-19. The protocol was immunoSEQ multiplex PCR, while the TCRdb copy is restricted to in-frame clones and leaves out a portion. The sample shows 320,000 or so clones, 88% of them seen only once. Material: PBMCs or T cells enriched from blood (not recorded which). These receptors all come from a man aged 25 to 40 who had recovered from COVID-19. The CDR3 runs from the conserved cysteine through the conserved F or W. Fields, in order: CDR3 DNA, CDR3 protein, clone size, D gene, V gene, J gene. The D gene is left open where the match is weak. Clone size is shown for a subset of rows, as once, few, many or a class of expanded clone.

CDR3 DNA: TGTGCCAGCCTGCGACCGGGCACCGGGGAGCTGTTTTTT
CDR3 protein: CASLRPGTGELFF
clone size: -
D gene: -
V gene: TRBV3-1/TRBV3-2
J gene: TRBJ2-2

CDR3 DNA: TGTGCCAGCAGCCACCCGACAGTCGGCTATGGCTACACCTTC
CDR3 protein: CASSHPTVGYGYTF
clone size: -
D gene: -
V gene: TRBV6-2/TRBV6-3
J gene: TRBJ1-2

CDR3 DNA: TGTGCCAGCAGTCGGTACACAGATACGCAGTATTTT
CDR3 protein: CASSRYTDTQYF
clone size: -
D gene: -
V gene: TRBV7-2
J gene: TRBJ2-3

CDR3 DNA: TGTGCCAGCAGCCAAGATGGTGGACAGGGCTATGGCTACACCTTC
CDR3 protein: CASSQDGGQGYGYTF
clone size: -
D gene: TRBD1
V gene: TRBV3-1/TRBV3-2
J gene: TRBJ1-2

CDR3 DNA: TGCGCCAGCAGCCTGGACAGGGGCTACGAGCAGTACTTC
CDR3 protein: CASSLDRGYEQYF
clone size: -
D gene: TRBD1
V gene: TRBV5-1
J gene: TRBJ2-7

CDR3 DNA: TGTGCCAGCACCCCGGGTGGGACAGCGGTCTACGAGCAGTACTTC
CDR3 protein: CASTPGGTAVYEQYF
clone size: few
D gene: TRBD1
V gene: TRBV28
J gene: TRBJ2-7

CDR3 DNA: TGTGCCAGCAGCGTCGACAGGGGGAATTCACCCCTCCACTTT
CDR3 protein: CASSVDRGNSPLHF
clone size: -
D gene: TRBD1
V gene: TRBV5-5
J gene: TRBJ1-6

CDR3 DNA: TGTGCCAGCAGTTTGTACAGGACAAACACCGGGGAGCTGTTTTTT
CDR3 protein: CASSLYRTNTGELFF
clone size: -
D gene: -
V gene: TRBV27
J gene: TRBJ2-2

CDR3 DNA: TGCGCCAGCAGCTTTGCAGGGTCTAATGAAAAACTGTTTTTT
CDR3 protein: CASSFAGSNEKLFF
clone size: -
D gene: -
V gene: TRBV5-1
J gene: TRBJ1-4

CDR3 DNA: TGTGCCAGCAGCTTAGAACTGGGGGCTTACACAGATACGCAGTATTTT
CDR3 protein: CASSLELGAYTDTQYF
clone size: -
D gene: -
V gene: TRBV13
J gene: TRBJ2-3

CDR3 DNA: TGTGCCAGCAGTCAGGGACAGGGTATCATGAACACTGAAGCTTTCTTT
CDR3 protein: CASSQGQGIMNTEAFF
clone size: once
D gene: TRBD1
V gene: TRBV2
J gene: TRBJ1-1

CDR3 DNA: TGTGCCAGCAGTTCCTGGGACACGAAGGAAGCTTTCTTT
CDR3 protein: CASSSWDTKEAFF
clone size: -
D gene: -
V gene: TRBV27
J gene: TRBJ1-1

CDR3 DNA: TGTGCCAGCAGAGTTGGTTCAGGGGGTGGAAACACCATATATTTT
CDR3 protein: CASRVGSGGGNTIYF
clone size: -
D gene: TRBD1
V gene: TRBV28
J gene: TRBJ1-3

CDR3 DNA: TGTGCCAGCAGGGGACGACACGGGGGGGCCGTCGGGGAGCTGTTTTTT
CDR3 protein: CASRGRHGGAVGELFF
clone size: -
D gene: TRBD2
V gene: TRBV28
J gene: TRBJ2-2

CDR3 DNA: TGTGCCAGCAGCTTCGGACTAGCGGGGACCCGCTCTGGGGCCAACGTCCTGACTTTC
CDR3 protein: CASSFGLAGTRSGANVLTF
clone size: -
D gene: TRBD2
V gene: TRBV7-8
J gene: TRBJ2-6

CDR3 DNA: TGTGCCAGCAGTGGTTCACAAGATCAGGGGATTCGGTACGAGCAGTACTTC
CDR3 protein: CASSGSQDQGIRYEQYF
clone size: -
D gene: -
V gene: TRBV6-1
J gene: TRBJ2-7

CDR3 DNA: TGCGCCAGCAGCCACTCGACACAAACCACCTATAATTCACCCCTCCACTTT
CDR3 protein: CASSHSTQTTYNSPLHF
clone size: -
D gene: -
V gene: TRBV4-1
J gene: TRBJ1-6

CDR3 DNA: TGTGCCAGCAGCGCCAGGATCTCCTACAATGAGCAGTTCTTC
CDR3 protein: CASSARISYNEQFF
clone size: -
D gene: -
V gene: TRBV9
J gene: TRBJ2-1

CDR3 DNA: TGTGCCAGCAGCGTAACGACAGGGGACGAGCAGTACTTC
CDR3 protein: CASSVTTGDEQYF
clone size: -
D gene: TRBD1
V gene: TRBV9
J gene: TRBJ2-7

CDR3 DNA: TGTGCCAGCAGTGTTCGCGGGGGACAGGGGAACTATGGCTACACCTTC
CDR3 protein: CASSVRGGQGNYGYTF
clone size: once
D gene: TRBD1
V gene: TRBV25-1
J gene: TRBJ1-2

CDR3 DNA: TGTGCCAGCAGCCAAGGGACAGGGGGGGCAAACACTGAAGCTTTCTTT
CDR3 protein: CASSQGTGGANTEAFF
clone size: -
D gene: TRBD1
V gene: TRBV3-1/TRBV3-2
J gene: TRBJ1-1

CDR3 DNA: TGCGCCAGCAGCTTGGAGGGAGTTGGCACTGAAGCTTTCTTT
CDR3 protein: CASSLEGVGTEAFF
clone size: -
D gene: -
V gene: TRBV5-1
J gene: TRBJ1-1

CDR3 DNA: TGCGCCAGCAATTCTGGACAGGGCTACGAGCAGTACTTC
CDR3 protein: CASNSGQGYEQYF
clone size: few
D gene: TRBD1
V gene: TRBV10-1
J gene: TRBJ2-7

CDR3 DNA: TGTGCCACCAGCACTTCACTAGCAAATGAGCAGTTCTTC
CDR3 protein: CATSTSLANEQFF
clone size: -
D gene: -
V gene: TRBV15
J gene: TRBJ2-1

CDR3 DNA: TGCAGCGTTGTCGGGGGTTACTATGGCTACACCTTC
CDR3 protein: CSVVGGYYGYTF
clone size: once
D gene: -
V gene: TRBV29-1
J gene: TRBJ1-2

CDR3 DNA: TGTGCCAGTAGTATAGATGGACAGGTGGGGGGAGCTACGCAGTATTTT
CDR3 protein: CASSIDGQVGGATQYF
clone size: -
D gene: -
V gene: TRBV19
J gene: TRBJ2-3

CDR3 DNA: TGTGCCAGCAGCCCAACAGGGTATGAGCAGTTCTTC
CDR3 protein: CASSPTGYEQFF
clone size: -
D gene: -
V gene: TRBV12-3/TRBV12-4
J gene: TRBJ2-1

CDR3 DNA: TGTGCCAGCAGTTCGGCGGGGACTAGCGCCTTGGGAGATACGCAGTATTTT
CDR3 protein: CASSSAGTSALGDTQYF
clone size: -
D gene: TRBD2
V gene: TRBV28
J gene: TRBJ2-3

CDR3 DNA: TGTGCCAGCAGTAGGACAGGGGCTGGAAACACCATATATTTT
CDR3 protein: CASSRTGAGNTIYF
clone size: -
D gene: TRBD1
V gene: TRBV27
J gene: TRBJ1-3

CDR3 DNA: TGTGCCACCGGCGGGTCCCTGAATACTAATGAAAAACTGTTTTTT
CDR3 protein: CATGGSLNTNEKLFF
clone size: -
D gene: -
V gene: TRBV15
J gene: TRBJ1-4

CDR3 DNA: TGTGCCAGTAGAACAGGGGGACAATCTGGAAACACCATATATTTT
CDR3 protein: CASRTGGQSGNTIYF
clone size: -
D gene: TRBD1
V gene: TRBV19
J gene: TRBJ1-3

CDR3 DNA: TGTGCCAGCAGTTACTCGAGACAGAACTATGGCTACACCTTC
CDR3 protein: CASSYSRQNYGYTF
clone size: -
D gene: -
V gene: TRBV6-5
J gene: TRBJ1-2

CDR3 DNA: TGTGCCAGCAGCCTTCAGGGATACTATAATTCACCCCTCCACTTT
CDR3 protein: CASSLQGYYNSPLHF
clone size: -
D gene: -
V gene: TRBV7-9
J gene: TRBJ1-6

CDR3 DNA: TGTGCCAGCAGCCAAGGAGGCCCAGCGCAAGAGACCCAGTACTTC
CDR3 protein: CASSQGGPAQETQYF
clone size: -
D gene: -
V gene: TRBV3-1/TRBV3-2
J gene: TRBJ2-5

CDR3 DNA: TGTGCCAGCAGCTTTGGGACAGGGGTTTACGAGCAGTACTTC
CDR3 protein: CASSFGTGVYEQYF
clone size: -
D gene: TRBD1
V gene: TRBV5-6
J gene: TRBJ2-7

CDR3 DNA: TGCAGCACTAATACAGATACGCAGTATTTT
CDR3 protein: CSTNTDTQYF
clone size: few
D gene: -
V gene: TRBV29-1
J gene: TRBJ2-3

CDR3 DNA: TGTGCCAGCAGCTTTCAGACAGGGGGCATAGTACACGAGCAGTACTTC
CDR3 protein: CASSFQTGGIVHEQYF
clone size: -
D gene: TRBD1
V gene: TRBV5-4
J gene: TRBJ2-7

CDR3 DNA: TGTGCCAGCTCACCACCGGGAGCGAGTGTGGGTTTCACTGAAGCTTTCTTT
CDR3 protein: CASSPPGASVGFTEAFF
clone size: -
D gene: -
V gene: TRBV18
J gene: TRBJ1-1

CDR3 DNA: TGTGCCAGCAGCTATACTAGCGGGTACAATGAGCAGTTCTTC
CDR3 protein: CASSYTSGYNEQFF
clone size: -
D gene: TRBD2
V gene: TRBV5-6
J gene: TRBJ2-1

CDR3 DNA: TGCGCCAGCAGCTTGGAGGCTCGGACATATGGTGGCTACACCTTC
CDR3 protein: CASSLEARTYGGYTF
clone size: -
D gene: -
V gene: TRBV5-1
J gene: TRBJ1-2

CDR3 DNA: TGTGCCAGTGGTTTGAGGGGCGGAGGGCTTAATTCACCCCTCCACTTT
CDR3 protein: CASGLRGGGLNSPLHF
clone size: -
D gene: -
V gene: TRBV19
J gene: TRBJ1-6

CDR3 DNA: TGTGCCAGCAGTGGGGTAACCAGGGGGACTGAAGCTTTCTTT
CDR3 protein: CASSGVTRGTEAFF
clone size: few
D gene: TRBD1
V gene: TRBV2
J gene: TRBJ1-1

CDR3 DNA: TGTGCCACCAGCAGATTTTTGGACAGGGTGAGGTACACTGAAGCTTTCTTT
CDR3 protein: CATSRFLDRVRYTEAFF
clone size: -
D gene: TRBD1
V gene: TRBV15
J gene: TRBJ1-1

CDR3 DNA: TGCGCCAGCAGCTTGGCACCGAGACTAGCGGCCAATGAGCAGTTCTTC
CDR3 protein: CASSLAPRLAANEQFF
clone size: -
D gene: TRBD2
V gene: TRBV5-1
J gene: TRBJ2-1

CDR3 DNA: TGTGCCAGCAGGACAGGGGGTCATCAAGAGACCCAGTACTTC
CDR3 protein: CASRTGGHQETQYF
clone size: once
D gene: TRBD1
V gene: TRBV28
J gene: TRBJ2-5

CDR3 DNA: TGCGCCAGCAGCTTAGACAGGGGCCTATACAATGAGCAGTTCTTC
CDR3 protein: CASSLDRGLYNEQFF
clone size: -
D gene: TRBD1
V gene: TRBV5-1
J gene: TRBJ2-1

CDR3 DNA: TGTGCCAGCAGTTCAACCTGGACAGCACTTCCTCTCTATGGCTACACCTTC
CDR3 protein: CASSSTWTALPLYGYTF
clone size: -
D gene: -
V gene: TRBV27
J gene: TRBJ1-2

CDR3 DNA: TGTGCCAGCAGTCAAGCTGCGGGGGGGTACCGTGAGCAGTTCTTC
CDR3 protein: CASSQAAGGYREQFF
clone size: -
D gene: TRBD2
V gene: TRBV7-8
J gene: TRBJ2-1

CDR3 DNA: TGTGCCAGTAGTGCCCAGGGGTCCTACGAGCAGTACTTC
CDR3 protein: CASSAQGSYEQYF
clone size: -
D gene: -
V gene: TRBV19
J gene: TRBJ2-7

CDR3 DNA: TGTGCCCTGGGACAGGTGGGAGACGAGCAGTACTTC
CDR3 protein: CALGQVGDEQYF
clone size: -
D gene: TRBD1
V gene: TRBV6-6
J gene: TRBJ2-7

CDR3 DNA: TGTGCCAGCAGTCATCTGGGAGGGACAGGGCTTTCACCCCTCCACTTT
CDR3 protein: CASSHLGGTGLSPLHF
clone size: -
D gene: TRBD1
V gene: TRBV7-9
J gene: TRBJ1-6